The 27 T cell receptor beta chains given below trace back to one sample, sequenced in a study of T cells in Graves' hyperthyroidism and ophthalmopathy. Amplified TCR beta CDR3 regions derived from RNA transcripts. HTBI primers were used for first-round RT-PCR of the TCR CDR3. Each CDR3 protein is one row after TCRdb ran MiXCR on the multiplex PCR reads. The sample includes approximately 210,000 distinct CDR3 sequences, roughly 17% of them seen just once. Material for sequencing was blood. The receptors originated from a man aged 45-65 years with Graves' hyperthyroidism.

This clonotype has more than one count but fewer than ten. The V and J genes are TRBV14 and TRBJ2-1, with D hard to call. Germline V CDR1 and CDR2: SGHDN, FVKESK. The V gene lost 0 bases and the J gene lost 12 bases, with 12 bases spanning the gap. This CDR3 contains 13 residues. Here the CDR3 reads CASSQDTYGVQFF. The CDR3 bases are TGTGCCAGCAGCCAAGATACTTATGGGGTGCAGTTCTTC.

V usage is TRBV5-8 and J usage is TRBJ1-5; TRBD1 agrees at 7 bases. The V gene's germline CDR1 is SGHTS and CDR2 YDEGEE. J gave up 3 bases and V 4 bases, and 10 bases lay outside the gene matches. The CDR3 extends over 16 amino acids. CDR3 bases: TGTGCCAGCAGCCTGGGGGACAGCCTTAACAATCAGCCCCAGCATTTT. Translating it yields CASSLGDSLNNQPQHF.

This clonotype was recorded a few times. The V and J genes are TRBV6-5 and TRBJ2-7; no definite D call. V lost 2 bases to trimming and J lost 0 bases, with 11 bases between them. Germline V gives CDR1 MNHEY, CDR2 SVGAGI. The length of the CDR3 is 15 residues. CDR3 sequence (DNA): TGTGCCAGCAGTTACGATGGACCAAGCTCCTACGAGCAGTACTTC. As protein: CASSYDGPSSYEQYF.

This chain links TRBV6-1 with TRBJ1-6, with TRBD1 identical over 10 bases. The germline gives CDR1 MNHNS, CDR2 SASEGT. J gave up 8 bases and V 7 bases, and 11 bases lay outside the gene matches. The CDR3 extends over 16 amino acids. The CDR3 reads CASILRPGTGDSPLHF. Written as DNA, the CDR3 is TGTGCCAGCATCCTAAGACCCGGGACAGGGGATTCACCCCTCCACTTT.

This clonotype was counted ten times or more. This chain connects TRBV5-1 to TRBJ2-3; 7 positions agree with TRBD2. V lost 4 bases and J lost 4; bases outside the gene matches: 6. The CDR3 length is 14 residues. CDR1 is SGHRS and CDR2 is YFSETQ in the germline V gene. The CDR3 protein is CASSPRTSSDTQYF. CDR3 in DNA: TGCGCCAGCAGCCCGAGGACTAGTTCAGATACGCAGTATTTT.

This clonotype was seen many times. The chain has TRBV20-1 and TRBJ2-5; 14 bases align to TRBD2. CDR3 length: 14 amino acids. J lost 10 bases, V lost 5 bases, and 9 bases had no gene match. CDR1 and CDR2 (germline): DFQATT, SNEGSKA (reference sequence). The DNA of the CDR3 is TGCAGTGCTGGGGGGACTAGCGGGGGAAGGATCCAGTACTTC. It is translated as CSAGGTSGGRIQYF.

The chain is built from TRBV7-9 and TRBJ2-7; TRBD2 might be the D (5 bases). Trimming pared 4 bases from V and 3 bases from J, leaving 13 bases between. CDR3 length: 14 amino acids. Looked up from germline, CDR1 is SEHNR and CDR2 is FQNEAQ (reference sequence). CDR3 coding DNA: TGTGCCAGCAGCTATTTTCAAGAGGGCTACGAGCAGTACTTC. It specifies CASSYFQEGYEQYF.

The chain combines TRBV7-3 with TRBJ2-2; 8 nucleotides agree with TRBD2. This CDR3 spans 14 amino acids. V dropped 5 bases and J dropped 7; count of bases not matched to a gene: 6. CDR1 and CDR2 (germline): SGHTA, FQGTGA. Here the CDR3 reads CASSQAGVGGELFF. The CDR3 DNA follows: TGTGCCAGCAGCCAAGCGGGAGTGGGCGGGGAGCTGTTTTTT. Supplemented by reference TRBV7-3 and TRBJ2-2, the full variable domain reads GAGVSQTPSNKVTEKGKYVELRCDPISGHTALYWYRQSLGQGPEFLIYFQGTGAADDSGLPNDRFFAVRPEGSVSTLKIQRTERGDSAVYLCASSQAGVGGELFFGEGSRLTVL.

This clonotype showed up many times. The chain has TRBV20-1 and TRBJ1-5; D gene ambiguous. V lost 6 bases and J lost 7, with 22 bases in between. Germline values: CDR1 DFQATT, CDR2 SNEGSKA (reference sequence). The CDR3 extends over 15 amino acids. The chain's CDR3 is CSARTSFGGFQPQHF. CDR3 DNA: TGCAGTGCCCGGACGTCCTTCGGAGGGTTCCAGCCCCAGCATTTT.

This clonotype was counted a few times. The chain's CDR3 is CSASVASGDTNTGELFF. The CDR3 nucleotides are TGCAGTGCTAGTGTGGCTAGCGGGGACACGAACACCGGGGAGCTGTTTTTT. This chain links TRBV20-1 with TRBJ2-2; 9 bases are a match to TRBD2. In germline, CDR1 is DFQATT, CDR2 SNEGSKA (reference sequence). This CDR3 has 17 residues. Germline trimming cut 3 bases from V and 0 bases from J; bases unmatched to any gene: 8.

This clonotype was recorded at least ten times. This rearrangement joins TRBV10-3 to TRBJ1-3; no firm D call. This CDR3 has 14 residues. Germline V gives CDR1 ENHRY, CDR2 SYGVKD. Trimming stripped 4 bases from V and 0 bases from J, with 7 bases between. CDR3 loop: CAISVRSSGNTIYF. The CDR3, as DNA: TGTGCCATCAGTGTCCGTTCCTCTGGAAACACCATATATTTT.

This clonotype occurred many times. This chain uses TRBV10-3 with TRBJ2-7; possible D gene TRBD1, 5 bases. CDR1 ENHRY and CDR2 SYGVKD come from the germline V gene. The CDR3 runs to 14 residues. V shed 6 bases and J shed 5 bases, with 17 bases lying between them. This chain's CDR3 is CAISPDTGSHEQYF. As DNA, the CDR3 is TGTGCCATCAGCCCGGACACTGGATCCCACGAGCAGTACTTC.

This clonotype was found many times. V usage is TRBV18 and J usage is TRBJ2-3, with a tentative D call TRBD2 (5 bases). Trimming stripped 2 bases from V and 1 base from J, with 7 bases between. This CDR3 is 14 amino acids long. Germline V CDR1 and CDR2: KGHSH, LQKENI. The CDR3 DNA is TGTGCCAGCTCACCATTGAGGGGCACAGATACGCAGTATTTT. Its translation: CASSPLRGTDTQYF.

The chain joins TRBV24-1 to TRBJ2-2, with 9 bases aligning to TRBD2. With V trimmed by 4 bases and J by 9 bases, 5 bases remained unmatched. There are 14 residues in the CDR3. The germline gives CDR1 KGHDR, CDR2 SFDVKD. The chain's CDR3 is CATSDGGRAWELFF. Here the CDR3 DNA reads TGTGCCACCAGTGACGGCGGGAGGGCTTGGGAGCTGTTTTTT.

This clonotype was observed at least ten times. This chain joins TRBV5-1 and TRBJ2-1; no firm D call. The CDR3 totals 12 residues. Germline V gives CDR1 SGHRS, CDR2 YFSETQ. V was pared by 0 bases and J by 9 bases, with 7 bases between. The CDR3 is CASSLDTTEQFF. CDR3 nucleotide sequence: TGCGCCAGCAGCTTGGATACAACTGAGCAGTTCTTC. The whole variable domain, remainder taken from reference TRBV5-1 and TRBJ2-1, is KAGVTQTPRYLIKTRGQQVTLSCSPISGHRSVSWYQQTPGQGLQFLFEYFSETQRNKGNFPGRFSGRQFSNSRSEMNVSTLELGDSALYLCASSLDTTEQFFGPGTRLTVL.

This clonotype was counted at least ten times. The chain joins TRBV28 to TRBJ2-7, with D possibly TRBD1 on 5 matching bases. Trimming removed 5 bases from V and 10 bases from J, with 15 bases in between. This CDR3 comprises 12 residues. The germline gives CDR1 MDHEN, CDR2 SYDVKM. The CDR3 loop is CASSLRTSYQYF. The CDR3 nucleotides read TGTGCCAGCAGTCTTAGGACATCCTACCAGTACTTC.

There are many counts of this clonotype. In nucleotides, the CDR3 is TGTGCCAGCAGCTTTTACCCCACAGATACGCAGTATTTT. It encodes CASSFYPTDTQYF. The chain combines TRBV7-2 with TRBJ2-3; no reliable D call. The V end lost 3 bases, the J end lost 2 bases, and 6 bases lay between the germline ends. Germline V lookup: CDR1 SGHTA, CDR2 FQGNSA. The CDR3 spans 13 residues.

As to this clonotype: This may stem from a read error, because a much larger clone lies one nucleotide away. V is TRBV2 and J is TRBJ1-2; TRBD1 matches at 9 bases. Germline-derived CDR1 and CDR2 are SNHLY and FYNNEI. J gave up 6 bases and V 6 bases, and 5 bases lay outside the gene matches. This CDR3 comprises 13 residues. CDR3 region: CASRGTGLDGYTF. CDR3 nucleotide sequence: TGTGCCAGCAGGGGGACAGGGTTAGATGGCTACACCTTC.

This clonotype has at least ten counts. This chain connects TRBV28 to TRBJ2-7, with TRBD1 matching over 8 bases. Germline V gene sequence: CDR1 MDHEN, CDR2 SYDVKM. V shed 5 bases and J 7 bases; nucleotides not matched to a gene: 10. The CDR3 totals 14 residues. Here the CDR3 DNA reads TGTGCCAGCAGTCCGGACAGGGAAGTGAGGGAGCAGTACTTC. Protein: CASSPDREVREQYF.

This clonotype has a count of ten or more. V usage is TRBV28 and J usage is TRBJ2-3, with no clear D. V lost 5 bases and J lost 2, with 14 bases in between. This CDR3 comprises 15 residues. The germline gives CDR1 MDHEN, CDR2 SYDVKM. The CDR3 nucleotides read TGTGCCAGCAGTCCGCCCGGAGACCTCACAGATACGCAGTATTTT. Translated, it gives CASSPPGDLTDTQYF.

This clonotype appeared many times. The chain has TRBV12-3 or TRBV12-4 and TRBJ2-6; 12 bases are shared with TRBD2. The CDR3 spans 18 residues. Germline trimming cut 7 bases from V and 0 bases from J; bases unmatched to any gene: 7. CDR3 protein: CASTARTSGTSGANVLTF. CDR3 bases: TGTGCCAGCACCGCGAGGACTAGCGGGACCTCTGGGGCCAACGTCCTGACTTTC.

This clonotype was detected many times. The chain is built from TRBV7-8 and TRBJ2-4; TRBD2 matches at 12 bases. The germline V gene has CDR1 SGHVS and CDR2 FQNEAQ. CDR3 length: 19 amino acids. After removal of 2 bases from V and 3 bases from J, the junction contained 11 bases not matched to a gene. In DNA form, the CDR3 reads TGTGCCAGCAGCTTAAGTCTAGCGGGAGGGCCAAGAAGCAAAAACATTCAGTACTTC. It specifies CASSLSLAGGPRSKNIQYF.

The rearrangement links TRBV20-1 to TRBJ2-5, with D possibly matching TRBD1 (5 bases). This CDR3 has 13 amino acids. Germline V gene data show CDR1 as DFQATT and CDR2 as SNEGSKA (reference sequence). V lost 7 bases, J lost 5 bases, and 17 bases lay in between. CDR3 protein: CSVGESIWETQYF. For the CDR3, the DNA is TGCAGTGTAGGGGAATCCATCTGGGAGACCCAGTACTTC.

This clonotype was detected many times. CDR3 nucleotide sequence: TGTGCCAGCAGCTTAGATGGGGCCACCGAGCAGTTCTTC. Translated, it gives CASSLDGATEQFF. The V and J genes are TRBV11-2 and TRBJ2-1; D is possibly TRBD1 (5 bases). The V end was cut by 0 bases, the J end by 10 bases, with 10 bases between. Germline CDR1 and CDR2: SGHAT and FQNNGV. This CDR3 is built from 13 residues.

The V and J genes are TRBV12-3 or TRBV12-4 and TRBJ2-6; 8 bases are a match to TRBD1. V shed 6 bases, J shed 4 bases, and the junction held 8 bases outside the gene matches. CDR3 size: 16 residues. CDR3 residues: CASSPGQGTGANVLTF. CDR3 nucleotide sequence: TGTGCCAGCAGCCCCGGACAGGGAACCGGGGCCAACGTCCTGACTTTC.

About this clonotype: Given a much more abundant clone one base away, this may be a read error. It is likely a read error, because the conserved phenylalanine at the end of the CDR3 is missing. The chain employs TRBV5-1 and TRBJ2-1, with 8 bases lining up with TRBD2. Looked up from germline, CDR1 is SGHRS and CDR2 is YFSETQ. CDR3 length: 14 amino acids. V lost 0 bases to trimming and J lost 7 bases; unmatched junction nucleotides: 3. The CDR3 nucleotides are TGCGCCAGCAGCTTGGGTATAGCGGGGAATGAGCAGTTCTCC. Translated, it gives CASSLGIAGNEQFS.

Many counts were recorded for this clonotype. The J gene is TRBJ2-3, the V gene TRBV11-2; D may match TRBD1 or TRBD2 (5 bases each). The CDR3 covers 15 residues. Per the germline V gene, CDR1 is SGHAT and CDR2 is FQNNGV. The V end was cut by 2 bases, the J end by 3 bases, with 12 bases between. CDR3 protein: CASSLLWGLTDTQYF. In DNA form, the CDR3 reads TGTGCCAGCAGCTTACTGTGGGGGTTGACAGATACGCAGTATTTT.